A selection of T cell receptor beta chains follows, all from one sample in a study of blood T cell repertoires in COVID-19. Clones were read by immunoSEQ multiplex PCR, and TCRdb kept only the in-frame ones, dropping some. The sample shows 150,000 to 200,000 clones, roughly 84% of them seen only once. What was sequenced was PBMCs or T cells enriched from blood (not recorded which). Source of these receptors: a man aged 50-60 years who had recovered from COVID-19. The CDR3 runs from the conserved cysteine through the conserved F or W. Each record gives: clone size, J gene, D gene, V gene, CDR3 DNA, CDR3 protein. The D gene is left open where the match is weak. Part of the rows lack a size; the others show once, few, many or a class for expanded clones.

clone_size: NA; j_call: TRBJ1-1; d_call: TRBD1; v_call: TRBV27; cdr3_nt: TGTGCCAGCAGTTTCCGCAGACAGGGAAACACTGAAGCTTTCTTT; cdr3_aa: CASSFRRQGNTEAFF
clone_size: NA; j_call: TRBJ2-5; d_call: TRBD1; v_call: TRBV10-3; cdr3_nt: TGTGCCATCAGTGAGGGAAAGAGACAGGGGCAAGAGACCCAGTACTTC; cdr3_aa: CAISEGKRQGQETQYF
clone_size: NA; j_call: TRBJ1-6; d_call: NA; v_call: TRBV19; cdr3_nt: TGTGCCAGTAGTCCCCCTTTAGGGGCTGGTTCACCCCTCCACTTT; cdr3_aa: CASSPPLGAGSPLHF
clone_size: NA; j_call: TRBJ1-3; d_call: NA; v_call: TRBV2; cdr3_nt: TGTGCCAGTGGGCCGGTCGCTGGAAACACCATATATTTT; cdr3_aa: CASGPVAGNTIYF
clone_size: NA; j_call: TRBJ1-2; d_call: NA; v_call: TRBV19; cdr3_nt: TGTGCCAGTAGTATGATGCCACAGTTCTATGGCTACACCTTC; cdr3_aa: CASSMMPQFYGYTF
clone_size: NA; j_call: TRBJ1-5; d_call: TRBD1; v_call: TRBV9; cdr3_nt: TGTGCCAGCAGCGTCGCAGGGGGCGGCCAGCCCCAGCATTTT; cdr3_aa: CASSVAGGGQPQHF
clone_size: NA; j_call: TRBJ1-2; d_call: NA; v_call: TRBV30; cdr3_nt: TGTGCCTGGAGTTCGGGACTCAACTATGGCTACACCTTC; cdr3_aa: CAWSSGLNYGYTF
clone_size: NA; j_call: TRBJ2-7; d_call: NA; v_call: TRBV18; cdr3_nt: TGTGCCAGCTCAACAACAGGGAAGATGTACGAGCAGTACTTC; cdr3_aa: CASSTTGKMYEQYF
clone_size: NA; j_call: TRBJ1-1; d_call: TRBD1; v_call: TRBV7-3; cdr3_nt: TGTGCCAGCAGCTTACTAACAGGGGGTCTGAACACTGAAGCTTTCTTT; cdr3_aa: CASSLLTGGLNTEAFF
clone_size: NA; j_call: TRBJ2-5; d_call: TRBD2; v_call: TRBV5-1; cdr3_nt: TGCGCCAGCAGCCCGGACTCTAGCGGGGGACGTACCCAGTACTTC; cdr3_aa: CASSPDSSGGRTQYF
clone_size: NA; j_call: TRBJ2-2; d_call: NA; v_call: TRBV5-8; cdr3_nt: TGTGCCAGCAGCTTGGCCGGGGATACCGGGGAGCTGTTTTTT; cdr3_aa: CASSLAGDTGELFF
clone_size: NA; j_call: TRBJ2-7; d_call: NA; v_call: TRBV30; cdr3_nt: TGTGCCTGGAGTGTCGGAACAACGGGCGAGCAGTACTTC; cdr3_aa: CAWSVGTTGEQYF
clone_size: NA; j_call: TRBJ2-4; d_call: NA; v_call: TRBV14; cdr3_nt: TGTGCCAGCAGCCAAGAGTCGGGAATAGCCAAAAACATTCAGTACTTC; cdr3_aa: CASSQESGIAKNIQYF
clone_size: NA; j_call: TRBJ2-3; d_call: NA; v_call: TRBV12-3/TRBV12-4; cdr3_nt: TGTGCCAGCAGGAAGGGGACAGATACGCAGTATTTT; cdr3_aa: CASRKGTDTQYF
clone_size: NA; j_call: TRBJ1-2; d_call: TRBD1; v_call: TRBV28; cdr3_nt: TGTGCCAGCAGTCCGGGCTTACAGGGGGCATATGACTATGGCTACACCTTC; cdr3_aa: CASSPGLQGAYDYGYTF
clone_size: NA; j_call: TRBJ2-2; d_call: NA; v_call: TRBV5-6; cdr3_nt: TGTGCCAGCAGCTTGCTTCCCGGGGAGCTGTTTTTT; cdr3_aa: CASSLLPGELFF
clone_size: few; j_call: TRBJ1-1; d_call: NA; v_call: TRBV28; cdr3_nt: TGTGCCAGCAGTTTTGAGGGAGGGGTCACTGAAGCTTTCTTT; cdr3_aa: CASSFEGGVTEAFF
clone_size: NA; j_call: TRBJ1-2; d_call: TRBD1; v_call: TRBV27; cdr3_nt: TGTGCCAGCAGTCAATTCTGGGGACAGGGGGCGAATGGCTACACCTTC; cdr3_aa: CASSQFWGQGANGYTF
clone_size: NA; j_call: TRBJ2-7; d_call: NA; v_call: TRBV5-1; cdr3_nt: TGCACCAGCAGCCGGGACACAAGATACGAGCAGTACTTC; cdr3_aa: CTSSRDTRYEQYF
clone_size: NA; j_call: TRBJ2-3; d_call: NA; v_call: TRBV3-1/TRBV3-2; cdr3_nt: TGTGCCAGCAGCCAAGCAGGCAGACAAGGTACGCAGTATTTT; cdr3_aa: CASSQAGRQGTQYF
clone_size: few; j_call: TRBJ1-1; d_call: TRBD1; v_call: TRBV18; cdr3_nt: TGTGCCAGCTCACCGACAGGGAGTAAGGAAGCTTTCTTT; cdr3_aa: CASSPTGSKEAFF
clone_size: NA; j_call: TRBJ1-1; d_call: NA; v_call: TRBV4-1; cdr3_nt: TGCGCCAGCAGCCAAGAAGGAGGGGTAGGGACTGAAGCTTTCTTT; cdr3_aa: CASSQEGGVGTEAFF
clone_size: NA; j_call: TRBJ2-1; d_call: TRBD2; v_call: TRBV3-1/TRBV3-2; cdr3_nt: TGTGCCAGCAGCCTATCTAGCGGGGGGCGGAATGAGCAGTTCTTC; cdr3_aa: CASSLSSGGRNEQFF
clone_size: NA; j_call: TRBJ1-3; d_call: NA; v_call: TRBV10-2; cdr3_nt: TGCGCCAGCAGTGAGTCGAGTACAGCCTTGAACACCATATATTTT; cdr3_aa: CASSESSTALNTIYF
clone_size: NA; j_call: TRBJ2-7; d_call: TRBD1; v_call: TRBV3-1/TRBV3-2; cdr3_nt: TGTGCCAGCAGCGGAGGGACAGGGGGCTCCTACGAGCAGTACTTC; cdr3_aa: CASSGGTGGSYEQYF
clone_size: NA; j_call: TRBJ2-7; d_call: NA; v_call: TRBV30; cdr3_nt: TGTGCCTGGAGCAGCGGCGAGCAGTACTTC; cdr3_aa: CAWSSGEQYF
clone_size: NA; j_call: TRBJ2-7; d_call: NA; v_call: TRBV5-7; cdr3_nt: TGTGCCAGCAGCTTATTGGTTCGCAGGGTTAGCTCCTACGAGCAGTACTTC; cdr3_aa: CASSLLVRRVSSYEQYF
clone_size: NA; j_call: TRBJ2-3; d_call: TRBD2; v_call: TRBV9; cdr3_nt: TGTGCCAGCAGCGTAGCTCTGTCGAGCGGGGTTCCAGATACGCAGTATTTT; cdr3_aa: CASSVALSSGVPDTQYF
clone_size: few; j_call: TRBJ1-1; d_call: NA; v_call: TRBV6-5; cdr3_nt: TGTGCCAGCAGTTTCACAGTAGCTTTCTTT; cdr3_aa: CASSFTVAFF
clone_size: NA; j_call: TRBJ1-4; d_call: TRBD1; v_call: TRBV4-1; cdr3_nt: TGCGCCAGCAGCCCCCAGGGGGCAACTAATGAAAAACTGTTTTTT; cdr3_aa: CASSPQGATNEKLFF
clone_size: once; j_call: TRBJ2-3; d_call: TRBD2; v_call: TRBV5-1; cdr3_nt: TGCGCCAGCAGCCCGGGAGGAAGGGTTGAAGATACGCAGTATTTT; cdr3_aa: CASSPGGRVEDTQYF
clone_size: once; j_call: TRBJ1-3; d_call: TRBD1; v_call: TRBV3-1/TRBV3-2; cdr3_nt: TGTGCCAGCAGCCAAGTGACAGGGGGTGCCGGAAACACCATATATTTT; cdr3_aa: CASSQVTGGAGNTIYF
clone_size: NA; j_call: TRBJ2-3; d_call: TRBD2; v_call: TRBV7-2; cdr3_nt: TGTGCCAGCAGCTTAGGGGGACTAGCGGGGTTTCAGTATTTT; cdr3_aa: CASSLGGLAGFQYF
clone_size: NA; j_call: TRBJ2-2; d_call: NA; v_call: TRBV6-1; cdr3_nt: TGTGCCAGCAGTGAAGGACACGGGGAGCTGTTTTTT; cdr3_aa: CASSEGHGELFF
clone_size: few; j_call: TRBJ2-6; d_call: NA; v_call: TRBV21-1; cdr3_nt: TGTGCCAGCAGCCTAACAGGGGCTGGGGCCAACGTCCTGACTTTC; cdr3_aa: CASSLTGAGANVLTF
clone_size: NA; j_call: TRBJ1-4; d_call: NA; v_call: TRBV2; cdr3_nt: TGTGCCAGTACAAGACAGTCTTCAACTAATGAAAAACTGTTTTTT; cdr3_aa: CASTRQSSTNEKLFF
clone_size: NA; j_call: TRBJ2-1; d_call: NA; v_call: TRBV24-1; cdr3_nt: TGTGCCACCAGTGATTCCTCTCGGACAGGGAGGGTTGATGAGCAGTTCTTC; cdr3_aa: CATSDSSRTGRVDEQFF
clone_size: NA; j_call: TRBJ2-7; d_call: NA; v_call: TRBV5-5; cdr3_nt: TGTGCCAGCAGCTTGTTGCAGGGTCCCTACGAGCAGTACTTC; cdr3_aa: CASSLLQGPYEQYF
clone_size: NA; j_call: TRBJ1-1; d_call: TRBD1; v_call: TRBV19; cdr3_nt: TGTGCCAGTAGCTCAAATACAGGGGGTGACACTGAAGCTTTCTTT; cdr3_aa: CASSSNTGGDTEAFF
clone_size: NA; j_call: TRBJ1-2; d_call: NA; v_call: TRBV19; cdr3_nt: TGTGCCAGTAGGGTCAGAACTAACTATGGCTACACCTTC; cdr3_aa: CASRVRTNYGYTF
clone_size: NA; j_call: TRBJ1-5; d_call: NA; v_call: TRBV4-1; cdr3_nt: TGCGCCAGCAGCCAAGATTGGGGGGGGGACAATCAGCCCCAGCATTTT; cdr3_aa: CASSQDWGGDNQPQHF
clone_size: NA; j_call: TRBJ1-6; d_call: TRBD1; v_call: TRBV30; cdr3_nt: TGTGCCTGGGGCAGGGGGCCGGATTCACCCCTCCACTTT; cdr3_aa: CAWGRGPDSPLHF
clone_size: once; j_call: TRBJ1-3; d_call: TRBD1; v_call: TRBV18; cdr3_nt: TGTGCCAGCTCACCTGTCCCGGGACAGGAGACAAACACCATATATTTT; cdr3_aa: CASSPVPGQETNTIYF
clone_size: NA; j_call: TRBJ1-5; d_call: TRBD1; v_call: TRBV19; cdr3_nt: TGTGCCAGTAGTAGCCTTGAGACAGGGGGTTCATCGGCCCAGCATTTT; cdr3_aa: CASSSLETGGSSAQHF
clone_size: NA; j_call: TRBJ1-2; d_call: NA; v_call: TRBV19; cdr3_nt: TGTGCCAGTAGTATTGGCAGGGACTATGGCTACACCTTC; cdr3_aa: CASSIGRDYGYTF
clone_size: NA; j_call: TRBJ1-6; d_call: TRBD1; v_call: TRBV9; cdr3_nt: TGTGCCAGCAGCCAGGACAGGGGCGGCTCACCCCTCCACTTT; cdr3_aa: CASSQDRGGSPLHF
clone_size: NA; j_call: TRBJ1-1; d_call: NA; v_call: TRBV12-3/TRBV12-4; cdr3_nt: TGTGCCAGCAGTTCCGGGTTTGATACTGAAGCTTTCTTT; cdr3_aa: CASSSGFDTEAFF
clone_size: NA; j_call: TRBJ1-2; d_call: TRBD1; v_call: TRBV5-5; cdr3_nt: TGTGCCAGCAGCTCCCAGGACAGGGCCTATGGCTACACCTTC; cdr3_aa: CASSSQDRAYGYTF
clone_size: NA; j_call: TRBJ2-7; d_call: TRBD1; v_call: TRBV12-5; cdr3_nt: TGTGCTAGTGGTCGAGACAGGGGCTCCTACGAGCAGTACTTC; cdr3_aa: CASGRDRGSYEQYF
clone_size: NA; j_call: TRBJ2-7; d_call: NA; v_call: TRBV6-5; cdr3_nt: TGTGCCAGCACACCTGACAGCGGACTATACGAGCAGTACTTC; cdr3_aa: CASTPDSGLYEQYF